This T cell receptor beta chain stems from a study of shared T cell receptors in the human thymus. This table comes from immunoSEQ multiplex PCR, and its TCRdb copy is limited to in-frame clones, with some not included. The data show roughly 560,000 clones, with around 82% seen just once and more than 0.01% held by the top ten. This CDR3 is 18 amino acids long. The V gene end was trimmed by 8 bases and the J gene end by 4 bases; junction bases not matched to a gene: 22. Germline V gives CDR1 MNHEY, CDR2 SMNVEV (reference sequence). This same sample was also part of a study on human thymus T cells. As reported in that work: The sample donors, healthy Finnish infants, were having corrective surgery for congenital heart defects. Thymic material originated from resections removed in the course of corrective heart surgery. It looked as if thymic and blood repertoires used V and J genes in a biased way. Related studies found that unrelated individuals share highly overlapping thymic repertoires.

The chain carries TRBV27 and TRBJ1-1, with TRBD1 matching over 7 bases. Input material: thymocytes. The sequence was collected from a boy under two years old with a congenital heart defect. The CDR3 bases are TGTGCCAGCGCAAATTCCCTAATGACAGGGAGAAAGAGCACTGAAGCTTTCTTT. It is translated as CASANSLMTGRKSTEAFF.